This T cell receptor (beta chain) was sequenced for a study of T cell responses to AZD1222 COVID-19 vaccine. The ends lost 2 bases at V and 6 bases at J; junction bases unmatched: 7. Looked up from germline, CDR1 is LGHDT and CDR2 is YNNKEL (reference sequence). The CDR3 extends over 15 amino acids. Assay used: immunoSEQ multiplex PCR; TCRdb lists only in-frame clones, some missing. This sample has fewer than 200,000 clones, with approximately 86% found just once. This clone was observed a few times. The clonotype comes from an adult who received the AZD1222 COVID-19 vaccine. The chain combines TRBV3-1 (or the pseudogene TRBV3-2) with TRBJ2-1, with TRBD2 matching 7 bases. The sequences come from peripheral blood, collected 28 days after the second AZD1222 dose. This CDR3 reads CASSQQGGGGNEQFF. DNA of the CDR3: TGTGCCAGCAGCCAACAGGGCGGGGGTGGCAATGAGCAGTTCTTC.